Presented here are 18 T cell receptor beta chains from one specimen sequenced in a study of cytomegalovirus exposure and HLA in healthy donors. Some clones are missing from TCRdb's copy, which holds only in-frame ones; the method was immunoSEQ multiplex PCR. The data show roughly 220,000 clones, approximately 83% seen once. The sample consisted of PBMCs. These receptors were obtained from a woman in her thirties in good health and CMV-seropositive.

The chain recombines TRBV4-1 with TRBJ2-7; unclear D gene. Looked up from germline, CDR1 is MGHRA and CDR2 is YSYEKL. The ends were cut back, 0 bases at V and 3 bases at J, with 15 bases in the middle. This CDR3 is built from 16 residues. CDR3 DNA: TGCGCCAGCAGCCAAGAACTTCGGCAGTTGGGCTACGAGCAGTACTTC. Translating it yields CASSQELRQLGYEQYF.

V gene TRBV6-1 combines with J gene TRBJ1-2; D not resolved. The V end lost 11 bases, the J end lost 2 bases, and 15 bases lay between the germline ends. CDR3 length: 13 residues. The germline V gene has CDR1 MNHNS and CDR2 SASEGT. The CDR3 DNA reads TGTGCCGGACGGTCGGGGAACAACTATGGCTACACCTTC. This gives the protein CAGRSGNNYGYTF.

CDR3 DNA sequence: TGCAGCGTACCCGGACAGGGAAACACCATATATTTT. It translates to CSVPGQGNTIYF. The chain couples TRBV29-1 to TRBJ1-3, with a tentative D call TRBD1 (6 bases). Trimming cost V 6 bases and J 4 bases, with 10 bases left between them. The V gene's germline CDR1 is SQVTM and CDR2 ANQGSEA. The CDR3 has 12 residues.

The chain recombines TRBV6-1 with TRBJ2-6; D gene ambiguous. CDR1 and CDR2 from the germline V gene are MNHNS and SASEGT. There are 17 residues in the CDR3. The V and J ends lost 2 bases and 4 bases respectively, with 15 bases between them. In DNA, the CDR3 is TGTGCCAGCAGTGAAATTTACAAGGGTGAAGGGGCCAACGTCCTGACTTTC. This encodes CASSEIYKGEGANVLTF.

The CDR3 region has the DNA TGTGCCAGCAGCTCCACAGGGGTCGGGGCCAACGTCCTGACTTTC. It encodes CASSSTGVGANVLTF. V and J are TRBV7-9 and TRBJ2-6, with 7 nucleotides matching TRBD1. The ends lost 4 bases at V and 4 bases at J; junction bases unmatched: 4. There are 15 residues in the CDR3. CDR1 and CDR2 (germline): SEHNR, FQNEAQ (reference sequence). The complete variable domain, with remaining parts taken from reference TRBV7-9 and TRBJ2-6, reads DTGVSQNPRHKITKRGQNVTFRCDPISEHNRLYWYRQTLGQGPEFLTYFQNEAQLEKSRLLSDRFSAERPKGSFSTLEIQRTEQGDSAMYLCASSSTGVGANVLTFGAGSRLTVL.

The DNA of the CDR3 is TGTGCCAGCAGTCGGGGGGTGGGGTCAGGCACTGAAGCTTTCTTT. It specifies CASSRGVGSGTEAFF. The chain joins TRBV6-5 to TRBJ1-1, with D maybe TRBD1 (5 bases). CDR1 is MNHEY, CDR2 SVGAGI, per germline. CDR3 length: 15 residues. Deletions cut 5 bases from V and 4 bases from J, with 17 bases between.

The rearrangement links TRBV20-1 to TRBJ2-1, with D unresolved. Germline loops: CDR1 DFQATT, CDR2 SNEGSKA (reference sequence). The V gene lost 5 bases and the J gene lost 5 bases, with 4 bases spanning the gap. CDR3 length: 10 residues. CDR3 region: CSAANNEQFF. The CDR3, as DNA: TGCAGTGCTGCTAACAATGAGCAGTTCTTC.

V gene TRBV5-6 combines with J gene TRBJ2-1; the D gene is possibly TRBD1 (5 bases). The CDR3 length is 14 residues. Trimming took off 2 bases at V and 5 bases at J, with 11 bases between the two ends. Germline loops: CDR1 SGHDT, CDR2 YYEEEE. The CDR3 DNA is TGTGCCAGCAGCTTTAGGGGCTGGAACAATGAGCAGTTCTTC. It yields the protein CASSFRGWNNEQFF.

This chain connects TRBV28 to TRBJ2-1; the match to TRBD2 covers 7 bases. This CDR3 spans 16 amino acids. Germline-derived CDR1 and CDR2 are MDHEN and SYDVKM. The V gene end was trimmed by 3 bases and the J gene end by 5 bases; junction bases not matched to a gene: 10. For the CDR3, the DNA is TGTGCCAGCAGTTTGTGGGGGGGACCCCAGGACAATGAGCAGTTCTTC. It yields the protein CASSLWGGPQDNEQFF.

This rearrangement joins TRBV4-1 to TRBJ1-1, with a weak D call TRBD1 (5 bases). Germline values: CDR1 MGHRA, CDR2 YSYEKL. The CDR3 length is 16 residues. V lost 2 bases and J lost 2, with 15 bases in between. The CDR3 protein is CASSQKWGSFNTEAFF. For the CDR3, the DNA is TGCGCCAGCAGCCAAAAGTGGGGGAGCTTTAACACTGAAGCTTTCTTT.

This clone was counted only a few times. CDR3 nucleotide sequence: TGTGCCTGGAGTCCCCGAATTGAAGCTTTCTTT. It translates to CAWSPRIEAFF. This chain connects TRBV30 to TRBJ1-1, with D hard to call. The germline V gene encodes CDR1 GTSNPN and CDR2 SVGIG (reference sequence). V gave up 2 bases and J gave up 7 bases, with 8 bases separating them. The CDR3 is 11 residues long.

The V call is TRBV4-1, the J call TRBJ1-5; D gene uncertain. The germline CDR1 and CDR2 sequences are MGHRA and YSYEKL. The CDR3 has 16 amino acids. V gave up 4 bases and J gave up 6 bases, with 19 bases separating them. The CDR3 region is CASSRTLSGEGQPQHF. CDR3 DNA: TGCGCCAGCAGCCGCACCCTATCTGGGGAGGGTCAGCCCCAGCATTTT.

The chain recombines TRBV30 with TRBJ2-5; 10 bases line up with TRBD2. Trimming cost V 2 bases and J 5 bases; bases outside gene matches: 8. The CDR3 is 15 amino acids. Looked up from germline, CDR1 is GTSNPN and CDR2 is SVGIG (reference sequence). The CDR3 DNA reads as TGTGCCTGGAGTCCCGCTAGCGGGAGTTCCGAGACCCAGTACTTC. Residues: CAWSPASGSSETQYF.

The chain has TRBV7-6 and TRBJ2-5; 7 bases match TRBD2. Germline CDR1 SGHVS, CDR2 FNYEAQ. This CDR3 is built from 18 residues. V was clipped by 5 bases and J by 0 bases; unmatched bases: 15. CDR3 DNA sequence: TGTGCCAGCAGCCCCCGGGTAGCGGGTACCCTGTACCAAGAGACCCAGTACTTC. This codes for CASSPRVAGTLYQETQYF.

V is TRBV6-5 and J is TRBJ2-5; D unresolved. CDR3 length equals 12 residues. V was clipped by 4 bases and J by 7 bases, with 10 bases between them. Germline lookup yields CDR1 MNHEY and CDR2 SVGAGI. The chain's CDR3 is CASSLPVGTQYF. In nucleotides, the CDR3 is TGTGCCAGCAGTTTACCTGTTGGGACCCAGTACTTC.

The CDR3: CASSPLRGRDYGYTF. CDR3 in DNA: TGTGCCAGCAGCCCACTCAGGGGGCGCGACTATGGCTACACCTTC. This chain joins TRBV7-9 and TRBJ1-2; 8 bases align to TRBD1. The CDR3 runs 15 residues. With 5 bases clipped from V and 3 bases from J, the junction kept 8 bases outside the gene matches. The germline CDR1 and CDR2 sequences are SEHNR and FQNEAQ (reference sequence).

This clone has just a few counts. V is TRBV30 and J is TRBJ1-5; D unresolved. In germline, CDR1 is GTSNPN, CDR2 SVGIG (reference sequence). V dropped 2 bases and J dropped 2 bases, with 10 bases sitting between them. The CDR3 extends over 14 amino acids. The CDR3 nucleotides read TGTGCCTGGAGTTACTATCATGGCAATCAGCCCCAGCATTTT. This sequence encodes CAWSYYHGNQPQHF.

The chain combines TRBV2 with TRBJ1-1; a possible D gene is TRBD1 (6 bases). The CDR3 is made up of 17 amino acids. CDR1 and CDR2 (germline): SNHLY, FYNNEI. V was shortened by 0 bases and J by 5 bases, with 19 bases between the two germline ends. DNA of the CDR3: TGTGCCAGCAGTGAAGCTGGTTTTGAACAGGGCAGGACTGAAGCTTTCTTT. This codes for CASSEAGFEQGRTEAFF. The whole variable domain, remainder taken from reference TRBV2 and TRBJ1-1, is EPEVTQTPSHQVTQMGQEVILRCVPISNHLYFYWYRQILGQKVEFLVSFYNNEISEKSEIFDDQFSVERPDGSNFTLKIRSTKLEDSAMYFCASSEAGFEQGRTEAFFGQGTRLTVV.